Listed below are T cell receptor beta chains from one sample, sequenced in a study of neurological immune-mediated disorders. One entry per CDR3 protein results from TCRdb running MiXCR on the 5' RACE reads. The sample lists 45,000 to 50,000 distinct CDR3 sequences; roughly 26% were seen once. The sequenced sample consisted of PBMCs. The receptors were sampled from a woman in her 70s in good health. Each CDR3 is given with its conserved first and last residue. The order of the fields is J gene, D gene, clone size, V gene, CDR3 DNA, CDR3 protein. D genes are given only for firm matches. Clone size is not always given. Where it is, it says once, few, many or a class for expanded clones.

TRBJ2-3	-	-	TRBV5-6	TGTGCCAGCAGCCCGACATATCCGTCTAGCACAGATACGCAGTATTTT	CASSPTYPSSTDTQYF
TRBJ2-3	-	many	TRBV7-2	TGTGCCAGCAGCTTAGGGGCGGGACTGGATACGCAGTATTTT	CASSLGAGLDTQYF
TRBJ2-5	TRBD2	many	TRBV7-2	TGTGCCAGCAGCCGGACTAGCGGGAGGCAACAAGAGACCCAGTACTTC	CASSRTSGRQQETQYF
TRBJ2-1	-	-	TRBV18	TGTGCCAGCTCAGCCCTCTCGTGGGCGGATGAGCAGTTCTTC	CASSALSWADEQFF
TRBJ2-7	TRBD1	many	TRBV5-1	TGCGCCAGCAGCGTGACAGGGGGAACCTACGAGCAGTACTTC	CASSVTGGTYEQYF
TRBJ2-7	TRBD2	many	TRBV20-1	TGCAGTGCTAGAGAGTGGCAGGGAGGGTACGAGCAGTACTTC	CSAREWQGGYEQYF
TRBJ1-2	-	many	TRBV5-5	TGTGCCAGCAGCTTGGCCTCAGACAGAAACTATGGCTACACCTTC	CASSLASDRNYGYTF
TRBJ1-5	TRBD1	-	TRBV18	TGTGCCAGCTCGCCACAGGGGGCAAGCAATCAGCCCCAGCATTTT	CASSPQGASNQPQHF
TRBJ2-5	-	-	TRBV6-2/TRBV6-3	TGTGCCAGCAGTTACGTGGACATCACTCGAGGGGAGACCCAGTACTTC	CASSYVDITRGETQYF
TRBJ2-2	TRBD1	many	TRBV3-1	TGTGCCAGCAGCCAGATGGACAGGGCGGCCGGGGAGCTGTTTTTT	CASSQMDRAAGELFF
TRBJ2-7	TRBD1	many	TRBV5-1	TGCGCCAGCAGCGCGACAGGGACGGGGTACGAGCAGTACTTC	CASSATGTGYEQYF
TRBJ1-1	-	many	TRBV5-1	TGCGCCAGCAGCTTGGGGGTCGCGAACACTGAAGCTTTCTTT	CASSLGVANTEAFF
TRBJ1-5	TRBD1	few	TRBV2	TGTGCCAGCAGTTTGACAGGGGGGAATCAGCCCCAGCATTTT	CASSLTGGNQPQHF
TRBJ1-5	-	-	TRBV19	TGTGCCAGTAGTATTTTGGGGGGCGCCGACGTAGGTCAGCCCCAGCATTTT	CASSILGGADVGQPQHF
TRBJ1-2	-	-	TRBV20-1	TGCAGTGCCTTACGTGACACCTCTAACTATGGCTACACCTTC	CSALRDTSNYGYTF
TRBJ2-2	-	-	TRBV29-1	TGCAGCGTTGACAGGGCATCCGGGGAGCTGTTTTTT	CSVDRASGELFF
TRBJ2-3	-	many	TRBV27	TGTGCCAGCAGTTTTGCCCTCGCAAGGAGCACAGATACGCAGTATTTT	CASSFALARSTDTQYF
TRBJ2-7	TRBD1	many	TRBV28	TGTGCCAGCAGCAAGACAGGGGTACTGACCTACGAGCAGTACTTC	CASSKTGVLTYEQYF
TRBJ2-6	-	many	TRBV5-6	TGTGCCAGCAGTAGATTTGGCCTCTCTGGGGCCAACGTCCTGACTTTC	CASSRFGLSGANVLTF
TRBJ2-7	-	many	TRBV7-2	TGTGCCAGCAGCGCGCAGTGGGGTCGCGACGAGCAGTACTTC	CASSAQWGRDEQYF
TRBJ2-3	TRBD2	many	TRBV12-3/TRBV12-4	TGTGCCAGCAGAGCTTCCTTATCGCTAGCGGAGATCACAGATACGCAGTATTTT	CASRASLSLAEITDTQYF
TRBJ1-6	TRBD1	-	TRBV20-1	TGCAGTGCGATAAGAGCGGGACAGGGGGATTCACCCCTCCACTTT	CSAIRAGQGDSPLHF
TRBJ2-7	-	-	TRBV20-1	TGCAGTGCTCAGAGCGAGAGTGGCTACGAGCAGTACTTC	CSAQSESGYEQYF
TRBJ2-6	TRBD1	few	TRBV29-1	TGCAGCGTTGAAAGACAGGGGAGATCTGGGGCCAACGTCCTGACTTTC	CSVERQGRSGANVLTF
TRBJ2-7	TRBD1	-	TRBV6-6	TGTGCCAGCAGTAACCCCAAGGGAGGACAGGGAATTATCGAGCAGTACTTC	CASSNPKGGQGIIEQYF
TRBJ1-4	-	many	TRBV4-1	TGCGCCAGCAGCCAAGATGAGGGCGAAAAACTGTTTTTT	CASSQDEGEKLFF
TRBJ2-1	TRBD2	many	TRBV5-1	TGCGCCAGCAGCCTCTCGTCGGGCGCGGGAGGCCCCTACAATGAGCAGTTCTTC	CASSLSSGAGGPYNEQFF
TRBJ1-5	-	many	TRBV6-1	TGTGCCAGCAGCAGAGGGGGTTCGCCCCAGCATTTT	CASSRGGSPQHF
TRBJ1-6	-	many	TRBV7-2	TGTGCCAGCAGCTTAGTTAATTCACCCCTCCACTTT	CASSLVNSPLHF
TRBJ1-6	-	few	TRBV6-1	TGTGCCAGCAGTGAAGTCAGCCACAATTCACCCCTCCACTTT	CASSEVSHNSPLHF
TRBJ2-3	-	many	TRBV20-1	TGCAGTGCTAGCCTACTAGCCGGAGAGGGGGATACGCAGTATTTT	CSASLLAGEGDTQYF
TRBJ2-6	-	-	TRBV6-5	TGTGCCAGCAGCCCGACCTGGGGGTCTGGGGCCAACGTCCTGACTTTC	CASSPTWGSGANVLTF
TRBJ2-6	TRBD1	-	TRBV6-6	TGTGCCAGCAGTAGATACAGGGGGAAGCGGTCTGGGGCCAACGTCCTGACTTTC	CASSRYRGKRSGANVLTF
TRBJ2-3	-	-	TRBV27	TGTGCCAGCTCATTGGGAGATACGCAGTATTTT	CASSLGDTQYF
TRBJ2-7	-	many	TRBV7-2	TGTGCCAGCAGCTTACCGGGGGAGAACTACGAGCAGTACTTC	CASSLPGENYEQYF
TRBJ2-1	-	-	TRBV27	TGTGCCAGGACTAAGCGGAACTCCTACAATGAGCAGGTCTTC	CARTKRNSYNEQVF
TRBJ2-3	-	once	TRBV11-2	TGTGCCAGCAGCCCGGACTATATTGGAGATACGCAGTATTTT	CASSPDYIGDTQYF
TRBJ2-3	-	many	TRBV20-1	TGCAGTGCCAACCGTCGTGCGAGAGGGCTGTGGGCGCAGTATTTT	CSANRRARGLWAQYF
TRBJ2-1	-	-	TRBV5-6	TGTGCCAGCAGCTGGGGTCAGGGCTGTGAGCAGTTCTTC	CASSWGQGCEQFF
TRBJ2-7	-	many	TRBV7-9	TGTGCCAGCAGCTTTATTGGACCGATCTACGAGCAGTACTTC	CASSFIGPIYEQYF
TRBJ1-1	TRBD1	-	TRBV5-1	TGCGCCAGCAGCTTGAGGGGCCAGGGGGAAATAGCTTTCTTT	CASSLRGQGEIAFF
TRBJ2-1	-	-	TRBV29-1	TGCAGCGTTGTTGGGGACTCCCAGGGTGAGCAGTTCTTC	CSVVGDSQGEQFF
TRBJ1-4	-	many	TRBV2	TGTGCCAGCAGTGAGGGAGGGGGAGATAATGAAAAACTGTTTTTT	CASSEGGGDNEKLFF
TRBJ1-4	-	many	TRBV5-5	TGTGCCAGCAGCTTGGTGGCGGGTACCCGTCTTACTAATGAAAAACTGTTTTTT	CASSLVAGTRLTNEKLFF
TRBJ1-2	TRBD1	many	TRBV20-1	TGCAGTGCTAGACCCGGGACAGGCTATGGCTACACCTTC	CSARPGTGYGYTF
TRBJ1-4	-	-	TRBV5-1	TGCGCCAGCAGCTCGGGGACATCAACTAATGAAAAACTGTTTTTT	CASSSGTSTNEKLFF